This T cell receptor beta chain was documented in a study of cytomegalovirus exposure and HLA in healthy donors. The CDR3 is 15 residues long. Trimming took off 2 bases at V and 1 base at J, with 13 bases between the two ends. Germline V lookup: CDR1 SGHKS, CDR2 YYEKEE (reference sequence). The table came from immunoSEQ multiplex PCR; TCRdb's copy has only in-frame clones and leaves some out. This sample has roughly 300,000 clones, with approximately 86% found just once. To note about this clone: Antigen unknown.

Overall study findings and caveats: First-cohort TCR clusters were later found to tend to co-occur in the 120 or so validation repertoires.

V is TRBV5-5 and J is TRBJ2-7; D may be TRBD2 (6 bases). The sample comprised PBMCs. The sequence was collected from a woman aged 25-40 years in good health and CMV-seropositive. This CDR3 is CASSLVAGLSYEQYF. CDR3 sequence (DNA): TGTGCCAGCAGCTTAGTTGCGGGACTTTCCTACGAGCAGTACTTC.